Listed here are 19 T cell receptor beta chains from one sample, sequenced in a study of blood T cell repertoires in COVID-19. Clones were read by immunoSEQ multiplex PCR, and TCRdb kept only the in-frame ones, dropping some. The sample records some 290,000 clones, 85% to 90% being singletons. Specimen: peripheral blood. Receptors were obtained from a woman in her twenties or thirties with COVID-19, enrolled during active disease.

This chain links TRBV19 with TRBJ1-2; no reliable D call. CDR1 LNHDA and CDR2 SQIVND come from the germline V gene (reference sequence). Trimming shortened V by 5 bases and J by 2 bases, and 9 bases separated the two germline ends. This CDR3 has 13 amino acids. CDR3 loop: CASSSGYNYGYTF. CDR3 in DNA: TGTGCCAGTAGTTCGGGGTACAACTATGGCTACACCTTC.

The chain links TRBV2 to TRBJ1-2; 8 bases line up with TRBD1. The CDR3 consists of 16 residues. Germline loops: CDR1 SNHLY, CDR2 FYNNEI. V dropped 10 bases and J dropped 7; count of bases not matched to a gene: 20. CDR3 sequence (DNA): TGTGCCACCACTCCCGGGACAGGTAACCATGGTTTTGGCTACACCTTC. Amino acid sequence: CATTPGTGNHGFGYTF. Together with reference TRBV2 and TRBJ1-2, the CDR3 gives the full variable domain: EPEVTQTPSHQVTQMGQEVILRCVPISNHLYFYWYRQILGQKVEFLVSFYNNEISEKSEIFDDQFSVERPDGSNFTLKIRSTKLEDSAMYFCATTPGTGNHGFGYTFGSGTRLTVV.

The chain recombines TRBV5-1 with TRBJ1-1; TRBD1 matches 8 bases. In germline, CDR1 is SGHRS, CDR2 YFSETQ. The CDR3 covers 14 residues. The V gene end was trimmed by 3 bases and the J gene end by 5 bases; junction bases not matched to a gene: 6. CDR3 protein: CASSSNRGNTEAFF. The CDR3 bases are TGCGCCAGCAGCTCCAACAGGGGGAATACTGAAGCTTTCTTT.

The chain is built from TRBV7-8 and TRBJ2-6; TRBD1 might be the D (6 bases). V lost 4 bases and J lost 2, with 12 bases in between. The CDR3 has 16 residues. CDR1 and CDR2 (germline): SGHVS, FQNEAQ. CDR3 protein: CASSYDRIPGANVLTF. CDR3 DNA: TGTGCCAGCAGCTACGACAGGATCCCTGGGGCCAACGTCCTGACTTTC.

This sequence joins TRBV24-1 and TRBJ2-1; tentatively, D is TRBD2 (5 bases). V was clipped by 7 bases and J by 8 bases, with 11 bases between them. The CDR3 extends over 12 amino acids. Germline CDR1 is KGHDR and CDR2 is SFDVKD. The CDR3 nucleotides read TGTGCCACCAGAGGGAGTTTGGATGAGCAGTTCTTC. Translation gives CATRGSLDEQFF.

The genes are TRBV19 and TRBJ1-4, with 7 bases lining up with TRBD1. The germline CDR1 and CDR2 sequences are LNHDA and SQIVND (reference sequence). The CDR3 is 17 residues long. The J segment lost 4 bases and the V segment lost 0 bases, leaving 8 bases of the junction unmatched. The CDR3 region has the DNA TGTGCCAGTAGTATAGATCGGGAGGGGGCTAATAATGAAAAACTGTTTTTT. This codes for CASSIDREGANNEKLFF.

The rearrangement joins TRBV12-3 or TRBV12-4 to TRBJ1-2; a possible D gene is TRBD1 (6 bases). The CDR3 covers 13 residues. V was clipped by 3 bases and J by 6 bases, with 11 bases between them. The CDR3 is CASSLGEGDGYTF. The CDR3 nucleotides are TGTGCCAGCAGTTTGGGGGAGGGGGATGGCTACACCTTC.

The rearrangement links TRBV14 to TRBJ2-5, with D uncertain. CDR3 length equals 12 residues. Trimming removed 1 base from V and 5 bases from J, with 5 bases in between. Per the germline V gene, CDR1 is SGHDN and CDR2 is FVKESK. For the CDR3, the DNA is TGTGCCAGCAGCCAAGTCGGTGAGACCCAGTACTTC. It encodes CASSQVGETQYF.

The chain links TRBV6-5 to TRBJ2-3; a possible D gene is TRBD1 (7 bases). This CDR3 spans 15 amino acids. The germline gives CDR1 MNHEY, CDR2 SVGAGI. Trimming cost V 7 bases and J 1 base, with 15 bases left between them. CDR3 DNA sequence: TGTGCCAGCACCCTGGCGGGACAGCGCACAGATACGCAGTATTTT. It translates to CASTLAGQRTDTQYF.

The sample holds one count of this clone. The genes are TRBV19 and TRBJ2-7; 9 nucleotides match TRBD2. The CDR3 has 16 residues. V lost 6 bases, J lost 3 bases, and 12 bases stayed unmatched. Germline assignment: CDR1 LNHDA and CDR2 SQIVND (reference sequence). CDR3 in amino acids: CASSLSSGLANYEQYF. In DNA form, the CDR3 reads TGTGCCAGTAGCTTATCGTCGGGACTAGCTAACTACGAGCAGTACTTC.

The chain has TRBV7-6 and TRBJ2-1, with 8 bases aligning to TRBD2. This CDR3 comprises 15 residues. CDR1 is SGHVS, CDR2 FNYEAQ, per germline. V was pared by 2 bases and J by 3 bases, with 3 bases of the junction left unmatched. This chain's CDR3 is CASSLTSGHYNEQFF. In DNA, the CDR3 is TGTGCCAGCAGCTTAACTAGCGGACACTACAATGAGCAGTTCTTC.

The chain couples TRBV4-1 to TRBJ2-2, with 7 bases aligning to TRBD1. The CDR3 runs 17 residues. In germline, CDR1 is MGHRA, CDR2 YSYEKL. Trimming cost V 1 base and J 5 bases; bases outside gene matches: 10. CDR3 amino acids: CASSQVEVRGLTGELFF. The CDR3 nucleotides are TGCGCCAGCAGCCAAGTAGAGGTAAGGGGGCTTACCGGGGAGCTGTTTTTT.

In its sample, this clone was seen a few times. This chain uses TRBV19 with TRBJ1-3; D gene ambiguous. The CDR3 is 14 residues long. The ends were cut back, 9 bases at V and 0 bases at J, with 12 bases in the middle. Germline V gene data show CDR1 as LNHDA and CDR2 as SQIVND (reference sequence). Here the CDR3 DNA reads TGTGCCAGCGGCCAGGTGCGCTCTGGAAACACCATATATTTT. Its translation is CASGQVRSGNTIYF.

V is TRBV11-3 and J is TRBJ2-1, with 10 nucleotides matching TRBD2. V lost 5 bases, J lost 3 bases, and 13 bases stayed unmatched. This CDR3 has 18 amino acids. The V gene's germline CDR1 is SGHNT and CDR2 YENEEA. The CDR3 region has the DNA TGTGCCAGCAGCGAAACATCCAGGACTAGCGGCGTCTACAATGAGCAGTTCTTC. This encodes CASSETSRTSGVYNEQFF.

This clone was counted a single time. The CDR3 DNA reads TGTGCCAGCAGTTACTCCCGTCGAAGAAGGGGGAATGGCCCCCAGCATTTT. This encodes CASSYSRRRRGNGPQHF. This rearrangement joins TRBV6-2 or TRBV6-3 to TRBJ1-5, with a tentative D call TRBD1 (6 bases). This CDR3 is 17 amino acids long. The V end lost 0 bases, the J end lost 10 bases, and 22 bases lay between the germline ends. Germline V gene data show CDR1 as MNHEY and CDR2 as SVGEGT.

This clone has only a few counts. V is TRBV25-1 and J is TRBJ2-7; weak D call: TRBD1 (5 bases). Trimming left V 3 bases short and J 2 bases short, with 14 bases between. Per the germline V gene, CDR1 is MGHDK and CDR2 is SYGVNS. The length of the CDR3 is 15 residues. The CDR3 sequence: CASSDGVPGTYEQYF. CDR3 sequence (DNA): TGTGCCAGCAGTGACGGAGTGCCAGGGACCTACGAGCAGTACTTC.

The V and J genes are TRBV6-1 and TRBJ2-7; TRBD1 aligns across 10 bases. Germline lookup yields CDR1 MNHNS and CDR2 SASEGT. V dropped 1 base and J dropped 3; count of bases not matched to a gene: 3. The CDR3 contains 15 residues. The CDR3: CASSEGRDRGYEQYF. The CDR3 nucleotides read TGTGCCAGCAGTGAAGGCCGGGACAGGGGCTACGAGCAGTACTTC.

This chain uses TRBV6-1 with TRBJ2-7, with a tentative D call TRBD2 (6 bases). Trimming cost V 3 bases and J 7 bases, with 13 bases left between them. The CDR3 sequence is 13 residues long. Per the germline V gene, CDR1 is MNHNS and CDR2 is SASEGT. CDR3 DNA sequence: TGTGCCAGCAGTGAGTGGCTTGGAGGGGAGCAGTACTTC. Residues: CASSEWLGGEQYF.

The chain has TRBV28 and TRBJ1-5; D not resolved. Germline values: CDR1 MDHEN, CDR2 SYDVKM. The CDR3 runs to 12 residues. V gave up 6 bases and J gave up 6 bases, with 9 bases separating them. The CDR3 sequence is CASRVPGQPQHF. Here the CDR3 DNA reads TGTGCCAGCAGGGTACCGGGTCAGCCCCAGCATTTT.